The 6 T cell receptor beta chains below come from one sample, sequenced in a study of metastatic and nonmetastatic thyroid tumors. Thyroid surgery had not been preceded by any treatment in any patient. TCRdb re-called clones from the PCR reads using MiXCR. Of approximately 23,000 clones listed, more than 20% are singletons. Sequences were obtained from blood. These TCRs come from a male donor with papillary thyroid cancer or a benign thyroid nodule (not recorded which). Some clones in this sample may be carry-over from other donors' samples.

This clone was observed a single time. The chain joins TRBV20-1 to TRBJ1-6; 8 positions agree with TRBD1. This CDR3 spans 13 amino acids. From germline, CDR1 is DFQATT and CDR2 SNEGSKA (reference sequence). Trimming took 3 bases from V and 6 from J; bases not matched to a gene: 1. The CDR3 here is CSARTGANSPLHF. CDR3 nucleotide sequence: TGCAGTGCTAGGACAGGGGCTAATTCACCCCTCCACTTT.

This clone was observed a few times. The chain joins TRBV6-1 to TRBJ2-7, with 12 bases fitting TRBD1. This CDR3 is built from 16 residues. Germline CDR1 reads MNHNS; CDR2 reads SASEGT. V trimming: 6 bases; J trimming: 4 bases; junction bases outside the gene matches: 10. The CDR3 spells CASSPRGGQGAYEQYF. In nucleotides, the CDR3 is TGTGCCAGCAGCCCTAGAGGGGGACAGGGGGCATACGAGCAGTACTTC.

On this clone: Just one base apart from a much larger clone, this may be a read error. The chain has TRBV19 and TRBJ1-2, with TRBD1 matching over 8 bases. V gave up 3 bases and J gave up 0 bases; unmatched junction bases: 9. CDR1 and CDR2 (germline): LNHDA, SQIVND (reference sequence). CDR3 size: 17 residues. CDR3: CASSILGQELANYGYTF. The CDR3 DNA reads TGTGCCAGTAGTATTCTGGGACAGGAATTGGCTAACTATGGCTACACCTTC.

This rearrangement joins TRBV2 to TRBJ1-1; D remains unclear. The CDR3 contains 13 residues. Between the trimmed V and J ends, which lost 4 bases and 1 base, there was a span of 7 bases. Germline CDR1 and CDR2: SNHLY and FYNNEI. CDR3 region: CASSATWNTEAFF. For the CDR3, the DNA is TGTGCCAGCAGTGCCACTTGGAACACTGAAGCTTTCTTT.

This clone was seen repeatedly, ten times or more. The CDR3 loop reads CASSPGLAGGPQYF. CDR3 in DNA: TGTGCCAGTAGTCCGGGACTAGCGGGAGGTCCCCAGTACTTC. The V gene is TRBV19, the J gene TRBJ2-5; TRBD2 matches 15 bases. CDR3 length equals 14 residues. CDR1 and CDR2 (germline): LNHDA, SQIVND (reference sequence). V trimming: 5 bases; J trimming: 9 bases; junction bases outside the gene matches: 4.

This clone was seen at least ten times. The gene calls are TRBV24-1 and TRBJ2-5; D call uncertain. V was pared by 6 bases and J by 3 bases, with 7 bases between. Germline values: CDR1 KGHDR, CDR2 SFDVKD. CDR3 length: 12 amino acids. CDR3 sequence reads: CATSYGEETQYF. CDR3 nucleotides: TGTGCCACCAGTTATGGGGAAGAGACCCAGTACTTC.